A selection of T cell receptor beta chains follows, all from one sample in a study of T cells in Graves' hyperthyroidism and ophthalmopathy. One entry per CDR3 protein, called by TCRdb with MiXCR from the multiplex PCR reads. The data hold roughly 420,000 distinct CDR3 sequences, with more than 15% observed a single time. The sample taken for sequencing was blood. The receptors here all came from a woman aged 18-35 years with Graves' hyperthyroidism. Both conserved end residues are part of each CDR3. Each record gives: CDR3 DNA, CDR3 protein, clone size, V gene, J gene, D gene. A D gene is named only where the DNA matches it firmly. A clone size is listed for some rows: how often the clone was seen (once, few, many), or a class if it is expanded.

CDR3nt: TGTGCCAGTAGTATAGCCAGGGGAGGCTACACCTTC
CDR3aa: CASSIARGGYTF
abundance: .
v_gene: TRBV19
j_gene: TRBJ1-2
d_gene: .

CDR3nt: TGTGCCAGCAGCTCAGGACAGGGGGCGTTCGAGCAGTACTTC
CDR3aa: CASSSGQGAFEQYF
abundance: .
v_gene: TRBV11-3
j_gene: TRBJ2-7
d_gene: TRBD1

CDR3nt: TGTGCCAGCAGCTTAAGACGGCTCGGAAACACCATATATTTT
CDR3aa: CASSLRRLGNTIYF
abundance: many
v_gene: TRBV11-1
j_gene: TRBJ1-3
d_gene: .

CDR3nt: TGCGCCAGCACCTTGACAGGGCGGGATGAGCAGTTCTTC
CDR3aa: CASTLTGRDEQFF
abundance: many
v_gene: TRBV5-1
j_gene: TRBJ2-1
d_gene: TRBD1

CDR3nt: TGTGCCAGCAGTTTACCGGCCGGGGAGCTGTTTTTT
CDR3aa: CASSLPAGELFF
abundance: many
v_gene: TRBV12-3/TRBV12-4
j_gene: TRBJ2-2
d_gene: .

CDR3nt: TGTGCCAGCAGTTTTCTAGCGCCCTTGGAGACCCAGTACTTC
CDR3aa: CASSFLAPLETQYF
abundance: many
v_gene: TRBV28
j_gene: TRBJ2-5
d_gene: .

CDR3nt: TGTGCCAGCAGTTTCTCAGGGGGAAGTGGCTACACCTTC
CDR3aa: CASSFSGGSGYTF
abundance: few
v_gene: TRBV28
j_gene: TRBJ1-2
d_gene: TRBD1

CDR3nt: TGTGCCAGCAGTTCCGCCCTGACAGAGGTCAATCAGCCCCAGCATTTT
CDR3aa: CASSSALTEVNQPQHF
abundance: few
v_gene: TRBV6-1
j_gene: TRBJ1-5
d_gene: .

CDR3nt: TGTGCCATCAGCCCCAGGAACACCGGGGAGCTGTTTTTT
CDR3aa: CAISPRNTGELFF
abundance: few
v_gene: TRBV10-3
j_gene: TRBJ2-2
d_gene: .

CDR3nt: TGCGCCAGCAGCTGGGGGACACGAACTATTTCCTACAATGAGCAGTTCTTC
CDR3aa: CASSWGTRTISYNEQFF
abundance: once
v_gene: TRBV4-1
j_gene: TRBJ2-1
d_gene: .

CDR3nt: TGCAGTGCTAGAGACAATCCGAGAGGGACAGGCCAATCCACAGATACGCAGTATTTT
CDR3aa: CSARDNPRGTGQSTDTQYF
abundance: many
v_gene: TRBV20-1
j_gene: TRBJ2-3
d_gene: TRBD1

CDR3nt: TGTGCCAGCAGTCCTACCGGGAATAAGCACGAGCAGTACTTC
CDR3aa: CASSPTGNKHEQYF
abundance: many
v_gene: TRBV7-3
j_gene: TRBJ2-7
d_gene: .

CDR3nt: TGTGCCAGCAGTTATGGGGACGAAGACTATGGCTACACCTTC
CDR3aa: CASSYGDEDYGYTF
abundance: .
v_gene: TRBV6-1
j_gene: TRBJ1-2
d_gene: .

CDR3nt: TGTGCCAGCAGAAGATCCGGGGAGCAGTACTTC
CDR3aa: CASRRSGEQYF
abundance: .
v_gene: TRBV12-3/TRBV12-4
j_gene: TRBJ2-7
d_gene: .

CDR3nt: TGCGCCAGCAGCTTGGACCCGGACTATGGCTACACCTTC
CDR3aa: CASSLDPDYGYTF
abundance: .
v_gene: TRBV11-2
j_gene: TRBJ1-2
d_gene: .

CDR3nt: TGCAGTGTCCCAAAGGGGGCGGGGAACACTGAAGCTTTCTTT
CDR3aa: CSVPKGAGNTEAFF
abundance: few
v_gene: TRBV20-1
j_gene: TRBJ1-1
d_gene: TRBD1